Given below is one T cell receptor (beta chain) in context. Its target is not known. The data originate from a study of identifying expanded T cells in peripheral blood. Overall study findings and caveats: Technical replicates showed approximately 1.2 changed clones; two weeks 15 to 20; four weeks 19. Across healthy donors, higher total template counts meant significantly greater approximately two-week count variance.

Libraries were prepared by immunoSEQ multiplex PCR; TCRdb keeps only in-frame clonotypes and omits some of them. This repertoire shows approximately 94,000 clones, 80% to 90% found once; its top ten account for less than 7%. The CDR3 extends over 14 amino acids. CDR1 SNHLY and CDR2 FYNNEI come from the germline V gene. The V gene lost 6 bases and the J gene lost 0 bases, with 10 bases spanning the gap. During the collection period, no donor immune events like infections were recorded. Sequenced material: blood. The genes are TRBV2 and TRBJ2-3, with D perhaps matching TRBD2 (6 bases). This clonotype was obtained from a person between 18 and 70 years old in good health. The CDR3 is CASRSSGSTDTQYF. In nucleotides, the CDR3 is TGTGCCAGCAGGAGTAGCGGAAGCACAGATACGCAGTATTTT. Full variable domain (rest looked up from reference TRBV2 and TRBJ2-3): EPEVTQTPSHQVTQMGQEVILRCVPISNHLYFYWYRQILGQKVEFLVSFYNNEISEKSEIFDDQFSVERPDGSNFTLKIRSTKLEDSAMYFCASRSSGSTDTQYFGPGTRLTVL.